Included here is one T cell receptor (beta chain) sequence, with context. Its matching antigen is unknown. The time point is: week 5, during vaccination. Vaccine doses each comprised 300 ug of mutant IDH1 20-mer peptide, with topical imiquimod. The source of the sample is a study of a mutant IDH1 vaccine in newly diagnosed glioma. Looking at the study overall: Vaccines were first given 4-6 weeks after radiotherapy alone, or with temozolomide cycles. Treated patients comprised approximately 62% males and approximately 40% females, mean age about 44 years. Study results and caveats: Pseudoprogression apparently tracked independently of changes in top peripheral T cell clonotypes.

Libraries were prepared by immunoSEQ multiplex PCR; TCRdb keeps only in-frame clonotypes and omits some of them. The top ten clones hold 3% to 4% of a sample with fewer than 65,000 clones, 75% to 85% of them seen once. This CDR3 spans 16 amino acids. The J segment lost 3 bases and the V segment lost 3 bases, leaving 6 bases of the junction unmatched. Germline V CDR1 and CDR2: SSHAT, FNYEAQ (reference sequence). This specimen was PBMCs, taken from a glioma patient whose treatment included an IDH1 peptide vaccine. This sequence was found in a man aged 25-45 years with glioma. The chain recombines TRBV7-7 with TRBJ2-3; 10 bases fit TRBD2. The CDR3 spells CASSLGAGGQTDTQYF. The CDR3, as DNA: TGTGCCAGCAGCTTGGGAGCGGGGGGGCAGACAGATACGCAGTATTTT.